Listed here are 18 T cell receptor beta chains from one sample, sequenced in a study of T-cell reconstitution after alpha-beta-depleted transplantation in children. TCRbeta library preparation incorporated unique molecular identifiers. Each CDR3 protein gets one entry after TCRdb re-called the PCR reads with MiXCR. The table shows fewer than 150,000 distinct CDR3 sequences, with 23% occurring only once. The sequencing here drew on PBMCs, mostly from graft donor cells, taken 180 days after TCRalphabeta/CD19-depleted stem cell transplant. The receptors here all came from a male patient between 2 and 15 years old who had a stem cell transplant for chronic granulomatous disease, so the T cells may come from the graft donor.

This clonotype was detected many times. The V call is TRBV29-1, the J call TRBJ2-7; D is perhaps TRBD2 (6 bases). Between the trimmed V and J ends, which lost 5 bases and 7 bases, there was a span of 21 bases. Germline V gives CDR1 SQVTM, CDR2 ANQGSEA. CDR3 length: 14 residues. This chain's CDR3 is CSVFSGTLSWEQYF. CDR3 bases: TGCAGCGTTTTTTCCGGGACTCTGTCTTGGGAGCAGTACTTC.

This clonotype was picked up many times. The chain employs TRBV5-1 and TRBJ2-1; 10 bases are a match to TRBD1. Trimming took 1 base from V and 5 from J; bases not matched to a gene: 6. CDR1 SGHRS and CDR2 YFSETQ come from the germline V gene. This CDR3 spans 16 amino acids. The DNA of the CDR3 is TGCGCCAGCAGCTTGACCGGGACAGGGGTCAACAATGAGCAGTTCTTC. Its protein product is CASSLTGTGVNNEQFF. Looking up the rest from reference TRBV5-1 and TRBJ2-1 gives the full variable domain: KAGVTQTPRYLIKTRGQQVTLSCSPISGHRSVSWYQQTPGQGLQFLFEYFSETQRNKGNFPGRFSGRQFSNSRSEMNVSTLELGDSALYLCASSLTGTGVNNEQFFGPGTRLTVL.

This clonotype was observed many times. The CDR3 sequence is CASSRVGPTLGNTEAFF. The CDR3, as DNA: TGTGCCAGCAGCCGCGTCGGACCCACCTTAGGGAACACTGAAGCTTTCTTT. The chain recombines TRBV27 with TRBJ1-1, with D unclear. The CDR3 is 17 amino acids. V dropped 6 bases and J dropped 1 base, with 21 bases sitting between them. The V gene's germline CDR1 is MNHEY and CDR2 SMNVEV (reference sequence).

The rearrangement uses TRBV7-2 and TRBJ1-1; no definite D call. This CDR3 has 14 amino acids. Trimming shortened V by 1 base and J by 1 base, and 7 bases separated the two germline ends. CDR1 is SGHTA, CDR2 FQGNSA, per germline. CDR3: CASSLGPKNTEAFF. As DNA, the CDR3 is TGTGCCAGCAGCTTAGGCCCGAAGAACACTGAAGCTTTCTTT.

The DNA for the CDR3 is TGCGCCAGCAGCCGGACACGGGACCAGTCCTACGAGCAGTACTTC. Amino acids: CASSRTRDQSYEQYF. The chain couples TRBV5-1 to TRBJ2-7; D assignment may be TRBD1 or TRBD2 (5 bases each). There are 15 residues in the CDR3. V was trimmed by 4 bases and J by 1 base, leaving 15 bases between them. CDR1 is SGHRS and CDR2 is YFSETQ in the germline V gene.

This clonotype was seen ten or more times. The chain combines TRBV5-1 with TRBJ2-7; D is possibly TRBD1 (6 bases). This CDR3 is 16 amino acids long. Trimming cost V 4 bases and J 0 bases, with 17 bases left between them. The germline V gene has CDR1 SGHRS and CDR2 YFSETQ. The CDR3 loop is CASSPPTGLSSYEQYF. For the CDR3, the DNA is TGCGCCAGCAGCCCTCCGACAGGCTTAAGCTCCTACGAGCAGTACTTC.

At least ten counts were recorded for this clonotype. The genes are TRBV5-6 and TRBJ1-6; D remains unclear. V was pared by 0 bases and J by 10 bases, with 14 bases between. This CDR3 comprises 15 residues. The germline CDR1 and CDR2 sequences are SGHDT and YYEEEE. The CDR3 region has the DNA TGTGCCAGCAGCTTGGCCGTCGGAATGGGGTCACCCCTCCACTTT. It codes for CASSLAVGMGSPLHF.

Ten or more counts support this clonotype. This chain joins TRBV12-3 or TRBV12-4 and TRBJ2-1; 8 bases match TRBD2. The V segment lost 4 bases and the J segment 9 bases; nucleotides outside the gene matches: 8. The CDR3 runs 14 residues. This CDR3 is CASSWLAGGGEQFF. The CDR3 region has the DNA TGTGCCAGCAGTTGGCTAGCGGGTGGGGGTGAGCAGTTCTTC.

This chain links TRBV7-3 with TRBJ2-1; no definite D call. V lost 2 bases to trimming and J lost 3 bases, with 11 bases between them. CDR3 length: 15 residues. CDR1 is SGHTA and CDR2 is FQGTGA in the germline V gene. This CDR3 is CASSLGRTGYNEQFF. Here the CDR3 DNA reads TGTGCCAGCAGCTTAGGTCGCACGGGCTACAATGAGCAGTTCTTC.

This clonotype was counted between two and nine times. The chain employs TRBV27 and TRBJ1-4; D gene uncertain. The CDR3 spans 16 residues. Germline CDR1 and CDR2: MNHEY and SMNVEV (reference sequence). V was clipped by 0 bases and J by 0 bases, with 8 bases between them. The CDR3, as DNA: TGTGCCAGCAGTTTATCTCCGGGATCAACTAATGAAAAACTGTTTTTT. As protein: CASSLSPGSTNEKLFF.

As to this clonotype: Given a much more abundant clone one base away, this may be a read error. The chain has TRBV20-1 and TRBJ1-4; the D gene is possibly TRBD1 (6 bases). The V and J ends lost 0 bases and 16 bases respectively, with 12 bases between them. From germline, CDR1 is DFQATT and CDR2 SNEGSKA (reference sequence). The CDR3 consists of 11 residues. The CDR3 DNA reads TGCAGTGCTAGAGATCCACAGGGATGGTTTTTT. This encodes CSARDPQGWFF.

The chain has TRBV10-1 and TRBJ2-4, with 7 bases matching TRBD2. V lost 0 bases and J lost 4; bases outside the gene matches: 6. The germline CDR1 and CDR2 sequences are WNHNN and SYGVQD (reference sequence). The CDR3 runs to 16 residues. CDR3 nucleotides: TGCGCCAGCAGTGAGTCACGGAGCGGGAAGAAAAACATTCAGTACTTC. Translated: CASSESRSGKKNIQYF.

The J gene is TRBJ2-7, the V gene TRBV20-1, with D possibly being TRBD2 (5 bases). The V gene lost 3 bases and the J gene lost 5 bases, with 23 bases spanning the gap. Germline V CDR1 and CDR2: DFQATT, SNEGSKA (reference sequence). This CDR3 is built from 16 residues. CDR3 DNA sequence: TGCAGTGCTAGCCCTTTCCCCTGGGCTAGCAGCCACGAGCAGTACTTC. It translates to CSASPFPWASSHEQYF.

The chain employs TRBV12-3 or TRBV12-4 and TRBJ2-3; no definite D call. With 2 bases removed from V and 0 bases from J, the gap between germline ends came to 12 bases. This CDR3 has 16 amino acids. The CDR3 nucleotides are TGTGCCAGCAGTTTAAGACACAGTCTCAGCACAGATACGCAGTATTTT. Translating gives CASSLRHSLSTDTQYF.

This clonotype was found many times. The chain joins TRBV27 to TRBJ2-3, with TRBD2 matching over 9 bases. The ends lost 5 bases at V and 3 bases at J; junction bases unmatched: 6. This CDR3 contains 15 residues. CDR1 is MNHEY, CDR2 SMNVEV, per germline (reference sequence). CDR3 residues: CASSPFSGSTDTQYF. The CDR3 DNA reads TGTGCCAGCAGTCCGTTTAGCGGGAGTACAGATACGCAGTATTTT.

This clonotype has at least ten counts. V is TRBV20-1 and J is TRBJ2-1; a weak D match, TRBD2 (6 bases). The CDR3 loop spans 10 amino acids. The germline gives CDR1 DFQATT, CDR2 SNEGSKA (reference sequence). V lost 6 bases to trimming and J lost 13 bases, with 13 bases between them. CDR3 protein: CSAVKGLQFF. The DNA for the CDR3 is TGCAGTGCGGTGAAGGGACTCCAGTTCTTC.

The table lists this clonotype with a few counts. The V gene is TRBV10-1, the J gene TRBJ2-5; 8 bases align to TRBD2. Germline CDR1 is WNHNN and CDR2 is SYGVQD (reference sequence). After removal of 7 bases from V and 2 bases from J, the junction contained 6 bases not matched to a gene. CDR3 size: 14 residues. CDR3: CASIHGRAQETQYF. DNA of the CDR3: TGCGCCAGCATTCACGGGAGGGCGCAAGAGACCCAGTACTTC.

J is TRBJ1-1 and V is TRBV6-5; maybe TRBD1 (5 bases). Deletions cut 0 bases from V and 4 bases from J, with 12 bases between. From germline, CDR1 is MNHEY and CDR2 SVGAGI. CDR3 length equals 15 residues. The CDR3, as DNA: TGTGCCAGCAGTTACTCGGGCGCAGGGTTCACTGAAGCTTTCTTT. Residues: CASSYSGAGFTEAFF.